The 3 T cell receptor beta chains below come from one sample, sequenced in a study of cytomegalovirus exposure and HLA in healthy donors. PCR employed 60 Vbeta and 13 Jbeta primers. Assay used: immunoSEQ multiplex PCR; TCRdb lists only in-frame clones, some missing. The table records roughly 130,000 clones, less than 85% of them present only once. The sequencing input was PBMCs. These TCRs come from a male donor in good health and CMV-seronegative.

This rearrangement joins TRBV7-2 to TRBJ1-2; 7 bases fit TRBD1. The CDR3 runs to 17 residues. Germline V CDR1 and CDR2: SGHTA, FQGNSA. Losses at the gene ends were 8 bases for V and 1 base for J; bases not matched to a gene: 16. CDR3 protein: CASGPLNPGQLNYGYTF. The CDR3 nucleotides are TGTGCCAGCGGCCCCCTAAATCCGGGACAGCTTAACTATGGCTACACCTTC.

The chain links TRBV6-4 to TRBJ2-3; 8 bases are a match to TRBD2. Trimming removed 5 bases from V and 0 bases from J; junction bases left unmatched: 1. The CDR3 contains 14 residues. From germline, CDR1 is MRHNA and CDR2 SNTAGT. CDR3 sequence (DNA): TGTGCCAGCAGTCCTAGCGGGAGCACAGATACGCAGTATTTT. The encoded protein is CASSPSGSTDTQYF.

CDR3 in DNA: TGTGCCAGCAGCCAATCTAGAAGCGGGGGGTCCGGGGAGCTGTTTTTT. Its protein is CASSQSRSGGSGELFF. This rearrangement joins TRBV4-2 to TRBJ2-2; 9 bases agree with TRBD2. The ends lost 2 bases at V and 6 bases at J; junction bases unmatched: 7. From germline, CDR1 is LGHNA and CDR2 YNFKEQ. The CDR3 runs to 16 residues.